This record looks at one T cell receptor (beta chain) sequence and its context. Which antigen it targets is not known. Base qualities are missing; no much larger clone stands one base away. This specimen belongs to a study of blood T cells in healthy people across ages (dated by TCRdb to about 2015). Background on the whole study: In model experiments, template switching captured about one uniquely barcoded TCR beta cDNA molecule for every two T cells. For two donors (one aged 18 to 30 and one aged 80 or older), the study analyzed two additional independent replicas of 1 million unique cDNA reads from the same blood draw. Using deep sequencing normalized with unique cDNA molecular identifiers, the study measured how TCR beta repertoire diversity changes with age. The donors were split into four age groups: young (average 16 years), middle-aged (over 35), aged (around 67) and long-lived (roughly 88). To avoid experimental bias, donors of different ages were distributed randomly across sequencing lanes. Here is what the overall study found, with its caveats: Observed TCR beta diversity per million T cells fell roughly linearly with age, and a significant reduction was already apparent by age roughly 40. Estimates of total diversity from one million sequenced T cells were regarded as lower bounds and underestimates. Donor CMV infection status was unknown, potentially confounding age-related changes in expanded clonotypes. Compared with the aged group, more naive CD4+ T cells, fewer expanded clones and increased TCR diversity were shown by the long-lived group, suggesting age selection. Since profiling was done on bulk unsorted PBMCs, naive and antigen-experienced compartments could not be conclusively compared. The percentage of naive T cells measured by flow cytometry correlated strongly with observed TCR beta diversity.

The germline V and J ends show losses of 2 bases and 4 bases respectively, and no gene match explains 11 bases of the junction. CDR1 and CDR2 were assigned from the germline V gene (reference sequence) as MNHEY and SMNVEV. The CDR3 runs 19 residues from the cysteine to the phenylalanine. Of the read, only the CDR3 DNA is kept; its 57 bases are in frame from base 1. Library creation used 5' RACE. TCRdb shows the sequencer as Illumina HiSeq 2500. A second PCR of roughly 6 to 12 cycles was performed with a sample-barcoded 5' primer and a J-beta primer mix. Each TCR beta cDNA molecule received a unique molecular identifier from a template-switch 5' adaptor carrying 12 random nucleotides. At least 2.5 million CDR3-containing paired-end reads were obtained from each sample. First-strand cDNA was synthesized from all RNA with the Mint cDNA synthesis kit, primed by a TRBC-specific oligonucleotide. Following uracil-DNA glycosylase treatment, a first 18-cycle PCR with universal primers M1SS and BC2_uni_R was performed on all cDNA. In the paper's pipeline: Normalization of each sample was performed by random selection of 1 million high-quality reads, each carrying a distinct molecular identifier. Reads sharing molecular identifiers were discarded rather than binned into consensus sequences. MiTCR, run with a Q25 quality threshold and the strictest error-elimination algorithm, handled CDR3 identification, clonotype clustering and error correction. A nonparametric unseen species model with Euler transformation was used to estimate a lower bound on total TCR beta diversity. TCRdb reanalyzed the raw reads on its own, using fastp at Q25 for trimming and MiXCR for clone calling, and kept in-frame beta chains. Each CDR3 protein appears once, grouped with its most common genes and DNA. The V and J calls here are based on TCRdb, not the publication. In all, the sample holds approximately 1.5 million distinct CDR3 sequences, and roughly two fifths of those were seen once. The biggest ten clones account for about 4.1% of the sample.

Systemically healthy Caucasian individuals from Russia, approximately 39 in total and aged roughly 6 to 100 years, were included as donors. Ten milliliters of peripheral blood were drawn from each donor into EDTA-treated Vacutainer tubes. Ficoll-Paque density-gradient centrifugation was used to isolate PBMCs, with at least 7 million per sample. Trizol reagent was used to extract total RNA from the PBMCs, yielding at least 6 micrograms per sample. For every donor, flow cytometry on a PBMC aliquot measured the percentage of naive CD45RAhigh/CD27high T cells. Specimen: blood. This TCR was sampled from a woman aged 18-29 years in good health. Recombination joined TRBV27 with TRBJ1-6; a stretch of 10 junction bases matches TRBD1. The nucleotides are TGTGCCAGCAGTTTAAGGCTTAGACAGGGGGCTGATTATAATTCACCCCTCCACTTT. It specifies CASSLRLRQGADYNSPLHF.